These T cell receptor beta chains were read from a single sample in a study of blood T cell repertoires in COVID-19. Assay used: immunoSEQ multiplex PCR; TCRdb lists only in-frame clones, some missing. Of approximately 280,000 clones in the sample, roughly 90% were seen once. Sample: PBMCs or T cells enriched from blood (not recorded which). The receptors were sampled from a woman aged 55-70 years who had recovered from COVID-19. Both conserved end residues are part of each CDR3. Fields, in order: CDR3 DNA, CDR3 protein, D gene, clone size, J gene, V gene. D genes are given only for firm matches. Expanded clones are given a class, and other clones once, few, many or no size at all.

CDR3 DNA: TGTGCCAGCAGCTCTGGGCGTTACAATGAGCAGTTCTTC
CDR3 protein: CASSSGRYNEQFF
D gene: .
clone size: .
J gene: TRBJ2-1
V gene: TRBV5-6

CDR3 DNA: TGTGCCAGCAGCCCCCCCGACAGCTATGGCTACACCTTC
CDR3 protein: CASSPPDSYGYTF
D gene: .
clone size: .
J gene: TRBJ1-2
V gene: TRBV9

CDR3 DNA: TGCGCCAGCAGCGCGGGGGGTTACTCACCCCTCCACTTT
CDR3 protein: CASSAGGYSPLHF
D gene: .
clone size: .
J gene: TRBJ1-6
V gene: TRBV5-1

CDR3 DNA: TGTGCCAGCAGCCAGAGCGGGGGGGGCACAGATACGCAGTATTTT
CDR3 protein: CASSQSGGGTDTQYF
D gene: TRBD2
clone size: once
J gene: TRBJ2-3
V gene: TRBV5-4

CDR3 DNA: TGTGCCTGGAGTGTAAGGTACGAGACTAGCCCGTATTTT
CDR3 protein: CAWSVRYETSPYF
D gene: TRBD2
clone size: once
J gene: TRBJ2-3
V gene: TRBV30

CDR3 DNA: TGTGCCAGCAGCCAAGATATTGGGACAGGGGTCGACAATGAGCAGTTCTTC
CDR3 protein: CASSQDIGTGVDNEQFF
D gene: TRBD1
clone size: .
J gene: TRBJ2-1
V gene: TRBV14

CDR3 DNA: TGTGCCAGCAGCGCTTGGGACAGAGCTAACTATGGCTACACCTTC
CDR3 protein: CASSAWDRANYGYTF
D gene: TRBD1
clone size: few
J gene: TRBJ1-2
V gene: TRBV9

CDR3 DNA: TGTGCCAGCAGCAGGGGGGACTATGGCTACACCTTC
CDR3 protein: CASSRGDYGYTF
D gene: TRBD1
clone size: .
J gene: TRBJ1-2
V gene: TRBV27

CDR3 DNA: TGTGCCAGCAGCCCGGTCGGTAGCAATCAGCCCCAGCATTTT
CDR3 protein: CASSPVGSNQPQHF
D gene: .
clone size: .
J gene: TRBJ1-5
V gene: TRBV6-5

CDR3 DNA: TGTGCCAGCAGTCCCGGGACAGGCCTTTACTGGTACTTC
CDR3 protein: CASSPGTGLYWYF
D gene: TRBD1
clone size: .
J gene: TRBJ2-7
V gene: TRBV2

CDR3 DNA: TGTGCCAGCAGCTCTTCGGGACTAGCGGTCACAGATACGCAGTATTTT
CDR3 protein: CASSSSGLAVTDTQYF
D gene: TRBD2
clone size: .
J gene: TRBJ2-3
V gene: TRBV7-9

CDR3 DNA: TGTGCCTGGAGTCCCGGCGGGGGGGCCGATACGCAGTATTTT
CDR3 protein: CAWSPGGGADTQYF
D gene: TRBD2
clone size: .
J gene: TRBJ2-3
V gene: TRBV30

CDR3 DNA: TGTGCCAGTAAGGCTTCGAGGCAGGGCGGGGGAGATACGCAGTATTTT
CDR3 protein: CASKASRQGGGDTQYF
D gene: TRBD2
clone size: .
J gene: TRBJ2-3
V gene: TRBV19

CDR3 DNA: TGTGCCACCAGTAGGACAGCTAATTCACCCCTCCACTTT
CDR3 protein: CATSRTANSPLHF
D gene: .
clone size: .
J gene: TRBJ1-6
V gene: TRBV24-1

CDR3 DNA: TGTGCCAGCAGCGTAGGCGACACCATATATTTT
CDR3 protein: CASSVGDTIYF
D gene: .
clone size: .
J gene: TRBJ1-3
V gene: TRBV9

CDR3 DNA: TGCAGCGTTACGACAGGGGGCGGAAATGAAAAACTGTTTTTT
CDR3 protein: CSVTTGGGNEKLFF
D gene: TRBD1
clone size: .
J gene: TRBJ1-4
V gene: TRBV29-1

CDR3 DNA: TGTGCCACCAGTGACCGACAGGGGGCTGTAGAGACCCAGTACTTC
CDR3 protein: CATSDRQGAVETQYF
D gene: TRBD1
clone size: .
J gene: TRBJ2-5
V gene: TRBV24-1

CDR3 DNA: TGTGCCACCAGCAGAGAGCGGGGCTCCTACAATGAGCAGTTCTTC
CDR3 protein: CATSRERGSYNEQFF
D gene: .
clone size: .
J gene: TRBJ2-1
V gene: TRBV15

CDR3 DNA: TGCGCCAGCAGCCCTGGACAGCCGAATTCACCCCTCCACTTT
CDR3 protein: CASSPGQPNSPLHF
D gene: .
clone size: .
J gene: TRBJ1-6
V gene: TRBV5-1

CDR3 DNA: TGCTCAACGACGGAGACCTCTGGGGCCAACGTCCTGACTTTC
CDR3 protein: CSTTETSGANVLTF
D gene: .
clone size: .
J gene: TRBJ2-6
V gene: TRBV29-1

CDR3 DNA: TGTGCCAGCAGTTACGGGGGGTGGTTTTCCTACGAGCAGTACTTC
CDR3 protein: CASSYGGWFSYEQYF
D gene: .
clone size: .
J gene: TRBJ2-7
V gene: TRBV6-5

CDR3 DNA: TGTGCCAGCAGAGGTCGAGGGGGCCCCCCCTACGAGCAGTACTTC
CDR3 protein: CASRGRGGPPYEQYF
D gene: TRBD1
clone size: .
J gene: TRBJ2-7
V gene: TRBV5-6

CDR3 DNA: TGCGCCAGCAGCTTGGGGCAGGGTTCTGAAGCTTTCTTT
CDR3 protein: CASSLGQGSEAFF
D gene: .
clone size: .
J gene: TRBJ1-1
V gene: TRBV5-1

CDR3 DNA: TGTGCCAGTAGTATCGATTGGTCGGGGAGAGGAGAGCAGTACTTC
CDR3 protein: CASSIDWSGRGEQYF
D gene: .
clone size: once
J gene: TRBJ2-7
V gene: TRBV19

CDR3 DNA: TGTGCCAGCAGTTACACTGACAGGGGAATCGCTTTCTTT
CDR3 protein: CASSYTDRGIAFF
D gene: TRBD1
clone size: .
J gene: TRBJ1-1
V gene: TRBV6-5

CDR3 DNA: TGTGCCAGCTCACCACAGATAGGGGATAGCAATCAGCCCCAGCATTTT
CDR3 protein: CASSPQIGDSNQPQHF
D gene: .
clone size: .
J gene: TRBJ1-5
V gene: TRBV18

CDR3 DNA: TGTGCCAGCAGCTTAGATATTCAGCCCCAGCATTTT
CDR3 protein: CASSLDIQPQHF
D gene: .
clone size: .
J gene: TRBJ1-5
V gene: TRBV7-9

CDR3 DNA: TGTGCCAGCAGCCCTCGACAGGGAGGTAATTCACCCCTCCACTTT
CDR3 protein: CASSPRQGGNSPLHF
D gene: TRBD1
clone size: .
J gene: TRBJ1-6
V gene: TRBV9

CDR3 DNA: TGTGCCAGCAGCGGGACAGGGGAGGCCTACAATGAGCAGTTCTTC
CDR3 protein: CASSGTGEAYNEQFF
D gene: TRBD1
clone size: .
J gene: TRBJ2-1
V gene: TRBV5-4

CDR3 DNA: TGTGCCAGTAGTATACAGGGGGCAGATGGTTCACCCCTCCACTTT
CDR3 protein: CASSIQGADGSPLHF
D gene: TRBD1
clone size: .
J gene: TRBJ1-6
V gene: TRBV19

CDR3 DNA: TGCGCCAGCAGCTTGGTGGGGCGCAGCACCATATATTTT
CDR3 protein: CASSLVGRSTIYF
D gene: .
clone size: .
J gene: TRBJ1-3
V gene: TRBV5-1

CDR3 DNA: TGTGCCAGCAGATTAGGACAGGGGTTTGAAAAACTGTTTTTT
CDR3 protein: CASRLGQGFEKLFF
D gene: TRBD1
clone size: .
J gene: TRBJ1-4
V gene: TRBV28

CDR3 DNA: TGCGCCAGCAGCCGGACAGGGACCGGGGAGCTGTTTTTT
CDR3 protein: CASSRTGTGELFF
D gene: TRBD1
clone size: many
J gene: TRBJ2-2
V gene: TRBV5-1

CDR3 DNA: TGTGCCAGCAGGAAGGGGGACATTTCTGCCGCCTACGAGCAGTACTTC
CDR3 protein: CASRKGDISAAYEQYF
D gene: .
clone size: .
J gene: TRBJ2-7
V gene: TRBV27

CDR3 DNA: TGCGTCCGGGGGAGAATGGGGGCCAACGTCCTGACTTTC
CDR3 protein: CVRGRMGANVLTF
D gene: .
clone size: once
J gene: TRBJ2-6
V gene: TRBV10-1

CDR3 DNA: TGTGCCAGCAGACAGGGACAGGGGACATCTTTGGCTTTCTTT
CDR3 protein: CASRQGQGTSLAFF
D gene: TRBD1
clone size: .
J gene: TRBJ1-1
V gene: TRBV14

CDR3 DNA: TGTGCCACCAGTGATGCTTCAGGGGGCTCTGAAAAACTGTTTTTT
CDR3 protein: CATSDASGGSEKLFF
D gene: TRBD1
clone size: .
J gene: TRBJ1-4
V gene: TRBV24-1

CDR3 DNA: TGCAGCGCCCGAAGGCCCGGGACAGGAGGGTCCGGGGAGCTGTTTTTT
CDR3 protein: CSARRPGTGGSGELFF
D gene: TRBD1
clone size: .
J gene: TRBJ2-2
V gene: TRBV29-1

CDR3 DNA: TGTGCCAGCAGTCCCTGGACAGGGTGGCCCTCAAATGAAAAACTGTTTTTT
CDR3 protein: CASSPWTGWPSNEKLFF
D gene: TRBD1
clone size: few
J gene: TRBJ1-4
V gene: TRBV28

CDR3 DNA: TGCAGCGCTGATAGCGGGGAGTCGGTAGATACGCAGTATTTT
CDR3 protein: CSADSGESVDTQYF
D gene: TRBD2
clone size: .
J gene: TRBJ2-3
V gene: TRBV29-1

CDR3 DNA: TGCAGCGATGGCCCGGGGAGGGTTGCTGGAAACACCATATATTTT
CDR3 protein: CSDGPGRVAGNTIYF
D gene: .
clone size: .
J gene: TRBJ1-3
V gene: TRBV29-1

CDR3 DNA: TGCAGCTCGACTAGCGGTGGCGGCGGGGAGCTGTTTTTT
CDR3 protein: CSSTSGGGGELFF
D gene: TRBD2
clone size: .
J gene: TRBJ2-2
V gene: TRBV29-1

CDR3 DNA: TGCAGCGTGAGGGAGGCGGGGGACATTCAGTACTTC
CDR3 protein: CSVREAGDIQYF
D gene: TRBD2
clone size: .
J gene: TRBJ2-4
V gene: TRBV29-1

CDR3 DNA: TGTGCCAGCAGTATAGCGGGGGGGCCCCCCTACGAGCAGTACTTC
CDR3 protein: CASSIAGGPPYEQYF
D gene: TRBD2
clone size: .
J gene: TRBJ2-7
V gene: TRBV6-5

CDR3 DNA: TGTGCCAGCAGCCCTGCGGGGTTCTCCTATGGCTACACCTTC
CDR3 protein: CASSPAGFSYGYTF
D gene: .
clone size: .
J gene: TRBJ1-2
V gene: TRBV27

CDR3 DNA: TGTGCCAGCAGCACCCGAGGTGACCGGTATGAGACCCAGTACTTC
CDR3 protein: CASSTRGDRYETQYF
D gene: .
clone size: .
J gene: TRBJ2-5
V gene: TRBV11-3

CDR3 DNA: TGTGCCACCTTGGGTAGGGGGAACACTGAAGCTTTCTTT
CDR3 protein: CATLGRGNTEAFF
D gene: .
clone size: few
J gene: TRBJ1-1
V gene: TRBV24-1

CDR3 DNA: TGCGCCAGCAGCGCAAGGGGGTCGGATGAGCAGTTCTTC
CDR3 protein: CASSARGSDEQFF
D gene: .
clone size: .
J gene: TRBJ2-1
V gene: TRBV5-1

CDR3 DNA: TGTGCCAGCAGCTTAGTTACTAGCGGGTTTTACAATGAGCAGTTCTTC
CDR3 protein: CASSLVTSGFYNEQFF
D gene: TRBD2
clone size: .
J gene: TRBJ2-1
V gene: TRBV14

CDR3 DNA: TGTGCCAGCAGTTTTCCTAGCGGGGGCACAGATACGCAGTATTTT
CDR3 protein: CASSFPSGGTDTQYF
D gene: TRBD2
clone size: few
J gene: TRBJ2-3
V gene: TRBV27

CDR3 DNA: TGTGCCAGCAGTCCCAGATGGGGAGGGGGCTACACCTTC
CDR3 protein: CASSPRWGGGYTF
D gene: .
clone size: .
J gene: TRBJ1-2
V gene: TRBV14

CDR3 DNA: TGTGCCAGCAGCAGCGACAGGGCTTATAGCAATCAGCCCCAGCATTTT
CDR3 protein: CASSSDRAYSNQPQHF
D gene: TRBD1
clone size: .
J gene: TRBJ1-5
V gene: TRBV5-8

CDR3 DNA: TGTGCCAGCAGCGTAGGTTGGACGGGAGGGAGGTCAGATACGCAGTATTTT
CDR3 protein: CASSVGWTGGRSDTQYF
D gene: TRBD2
clone size: .
J gene: TRBJ2-3
V gene: TRBV9

CDR3 DNA: TGTGCCAGTACCCCGACAGGGACGGCACCCCTCCACTTT
CDR3 protein: CASTPTGTAPLHF
D gene: TRBD1
clone size: .
J gene: TRBJ1-6
V gene: TRBV19